This TCR beta chain is drawn from a study of blood T cell repertoires in COVID-19 (dated by TCRdb to 2018 to 2021). Context from the whole study: Collaborator samples came from the United States, Italy and Spain and covered acute and convalescent phases of COVID-19. The prospective study material was composed of cDNA or gDNA derived from T cells, B-cell-depleted T cells, or PBMCs. The dataset comprised deeply sampled blood TCRbeta repertoires from subjects exposed to, actively infected with, or recovered from COVID-19. The repertoires were made available in a free public database intended to serve as a resource for research on the immune response to SARS-CoV-2. The samples were drawn from the first 160 participants of the ongoing ImmuneRACE study and from 1,254 subjects provided by 6 global collaborators. Nearly every sample came with metadata listing a de-identified subject ID, COVID-19 status, age in years and sex. Where HLA class I and class II types were available, the types were taken from metadata supplied by the sample provider, not from assay-based typing.

Broader findings and caveats from the paper: The quantity of clinical and demographic metadata differed by source and by participant and was supplied without curation.

Notes on this clone: Its antigen is unknown. No clone much larger than this one lies a single base away; base qualities are absent.

Samples from volunteer blood donors who had recovered from COVID-19 were contributed by a second Seattle source. Whole blood was collected in K2EDTA tubes by collaborating institutions according to the institutions' own protocols. For TCRbeta analysis, collaborators shipped samples in one of three forms: frozen whole blood, isolated PBMCs, or DNA extracted from either of those sample types. The V end loses 8 bases and the J end loses 0 bases, and a stretch of 6 bases separates them. For CDR1 and CDR2, the germline V gene lists KGHDR and SFDVKD. The CDR3 numbers 13 residues from cysteine through phenylalanine. The DNA shown is the 39-base CDR3, in frame from base 1. TCRbeta CDR3 regions were amplified from genomic DNA by means of the immunoSEQ Assay, a bias-controlled multiplex PCR. Turning to the authors' computational methods: Nucleated cell counts per sample were estimated from amplification of reference gene primers within the assay. To quantify the absolute abundance of each unique TCRbeta CDR3 rearrangement, sequence reads were collapsed and filtered. For each sample, productive Simpson clonality was calculated as the square root of Simpson's diversity index over productive rearrangements. TCRdb mirrors the immuneACCESS table, restricted to in-frame sequences. Some clones are absent from its copies; in checked studies, under half trace to an unresolved V gene, and the reason for the others is unknown. V and J calls and clone size are those listed in that table; D and trimming were worked out from the DNA. The sample records approximately 220,000 clones, more than 65% of which are singletons. The leading ten clones occupy more than 2.5% of the sample.

The rearranged chain carries TRBV24-1 and TRBJ2-2, with the D gene too uncertain to name. The source is a woman aged 25 to 39 who had recovered from COVID-19. The sequenced material came from peripheral blood. The base sequence is TGTGCCACCATTTCGGCGAACACCGGGGAGCTGTTTTTT. Protein translation: CATISANTGELFF.